One sample yielded the 10 T cell receptor beta chains listed below, sequenced in a study of T-cell memory formation after mild COVID-19. MiXCR, run by TCRdb on the 5' RACE reads, gives a single entry per CDR3 protein. The repertoire consists of roughly 580,000 distinct CDR3 sequences, with about a sixth occurring once and the leading ten covering 12%. Sequenced sample: PBMCs or a T cell subset sorted from them (not recorded which). The receptors come from an adult woman who had mild COVID-19 (a few samples of this study predate the infection). Cell type and time point are not known.

The rearrangement uses TRBV9 and TRBJ2-7; maybe TRBD1 (5 bases). Germline CDR1 SGDLS, CDR2 YYNGEE. V shed 3 bases and J shed 0 bases, with 10 bases lying between them. The length of the CDR3 is 14 residues. CDR3 DNA sequence: TGTGCCAGCAGCGGAAAAGACAGCTCCTACGAGCAGTACTTC. Its translation: CASSGKDSSYEQYF.

This clonotype has just a few counts. V and J are TRBV6-2 or TRBV6-3 and TRBJ2-7; maybe TRBD2 (5 bases). The V end lost 0 bases, the J end lost 2 bases, and 14 bases lay between the germline ends. The CDR3 length is 16 residues. Germline CDR1 is MNHEY and CDR2 is SVGEGT. CDR3: CASSYSPRDGPYEQYF. CDR3 nucleotide sequence: TGTGCCAGCAGTTACTCGCCGAGGGATGGACCCTACGAGCAGTACTTC.

The chain couples TRBV12-3 or TRBV12-4 to TRBJ2-1; 8 bases line up with TRBD2. The V and J ends lost 1 base and 7 bases, in that order; junction bases with no gene match: 6. The CDR3 has 15 amino acids. DNA of the CDR3: TGTGCCAGCAGTTTAGGGGTACTAGCGGCAAATGAGCAGTTCTTC. This translates into CASSLGVLAANEQFF.

The chain is built from TRBV5-1 and TRBJ2-5; 8 bases are a match to TRBD1. The ends lost 1 base at V and 0 bases at J; junction bases unmatched: 2. There are 15 residues in the CDR3. Germline CDR1 reads SGHRS; CDR2 reads YFSETQ. CDR3 sequence reads: CASSLSTGDQETQYF. The CDR3 nucleotides are TGCGCCAGCAGCTTGTCGACAGGGGACCAAGAGACCCAGTACTTC.

The chain is built from TRBV4-2 and TRBJ1-1; D gene ambiguous. CDR3 length equals 13 residues. CDR1 and CDR2 (germline): LGHNA, YNFKEQ. V lost 3 bases and J lost 5, with 10 bases in between. The CDR3 reads CASSHPMGTEAFF. The DNA of the CDR3 is TGTGCCAGCAGCCACCCCATGGGGACTGAAGCTTTCTTT.

The chain couples TRBV19 to TRBJ2-7; TRBD2 might be the D (5 bases). V lost 5 bases and J 2 bases, leaving 16 bases between the germline ends. The CDR3 is 15 residues long. The germline CDR1 and CDR2 sequences are LNHDA and SQIVND (reference sequence). CDR3 region: CASSFGVGVTYEQYF. CDR3 coding DNA: TGTGCCAGTAGTTTCGGGGTTGGTGTTACCTACGAGCAGTACTTC.

V gene TRBV5-1 combines with J gene TRBJ2-7, with a weak D call TRBD2 (5 bases). The CDR3 loop spans 13 amino acids. CDR1 and CDR2 (germline): SGHRS, YFSETQ. V lost 4 bases and J 3 bases, leaving 11 bases between the germline ends. The CDR3, as DNA: TGCGCCAGCAGCGGTCGAGGGTACTACGAGCAGTACTTC. Amino acid sequence: CASSGRGYYEQYF.

V usage is TRBV7-9 and J usage is TRBJ2-1; D is unclear. The CDR3 totals 13 residues. The V gene's germline CDR1 is SEHNR and CDR2 FQNEAQ (reference sequence). Trimming cost V 7 bases and J 4 bases, with 11 bases left between them. The CDR3: CASTLTVYNEQFF. CDR3 sequence (DNA): TGTGCCAGCACCCTGACTGTTTACAATGAGCAGTTCTTC.

The rearrangement links TRBV30 to TRBJ2-1, with TRBD2 matching 12 bases. Unmatched junction bases numbered 15, after V lost 1 base and J lost 2 bases. Germline lookup yields CDR1 GTSNPN and CDR2 SVGIG (reference sequence). This CDR3 has 20 residues. CDR3 region: CAWSGSLTSGSLGPYNEQFF. CDR3 DNA sequence: TGTGCCTGGAGTGGGTCGTTGACTAGCGGGAGCCTAGGACCCTACAATGAGCAGTTCTTC.

This clonotype was seen a handful of times. The rearrangement joins TRBV9 to TRBJ1-2; D is ambiguous. V gave up 0 bases and J gave up 2 bases, with 11 bases separating them. The germline gives CDR1 SGDLS, CDR2 YYNGEE. The length of the CDR3 is 15 residues. The CDR3 coding sequence is TGTGCCAGCAGCGTAGATGGCTTAAAGAACTATGGCTACACCTTC. Translation: CASSVDGLKNYGYTF.